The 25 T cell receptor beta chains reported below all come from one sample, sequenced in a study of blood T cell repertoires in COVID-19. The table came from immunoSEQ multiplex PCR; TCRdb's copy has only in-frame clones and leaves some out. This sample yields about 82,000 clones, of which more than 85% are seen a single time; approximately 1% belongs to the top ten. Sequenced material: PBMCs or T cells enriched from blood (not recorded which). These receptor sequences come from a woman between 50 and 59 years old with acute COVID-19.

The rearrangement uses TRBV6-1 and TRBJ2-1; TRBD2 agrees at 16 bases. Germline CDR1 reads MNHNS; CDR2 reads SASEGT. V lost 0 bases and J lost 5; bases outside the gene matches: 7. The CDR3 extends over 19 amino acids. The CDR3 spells CASSEAGTSGRALDNEQFF. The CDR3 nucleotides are TGTGCCAGCAGTGAAGCTGGGACTAGCGGGAGGGCCCTCGACAATGAGCAGTTCTTC.

In DNA form, the CDR3 reads TGTGCCAGCAGCTTAAGCGGACCGCCCGGAAACATTCAGTACTTC. Residues: CASSLSGPPGNIQYF. The V call is TRBV7-2, the J call TRBJ2-4; weak D call: TRBD2 (5 bases). V was shortened by 2 bases and J by 6 bases, with 14 bases between the two germline ends. This CDR3 spans 15 amino acids. Germline V gene lookup returns CDR1 SGHTA and CDR2 FQGNSA.

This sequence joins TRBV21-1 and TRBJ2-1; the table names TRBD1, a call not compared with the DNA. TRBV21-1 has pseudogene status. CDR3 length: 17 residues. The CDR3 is CATLKRGPARGRDEQFF. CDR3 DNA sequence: TGTGCCACCCTCAAAAGGGGTCCTGCCAGGGGCAGGGATGAGCAGTTCTTC.

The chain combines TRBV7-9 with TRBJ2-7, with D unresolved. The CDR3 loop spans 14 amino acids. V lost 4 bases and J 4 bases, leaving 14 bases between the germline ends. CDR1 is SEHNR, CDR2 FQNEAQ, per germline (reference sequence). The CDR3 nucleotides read TGTGCCAGCAGCTCCGAATCCCAGAATTACGAGCAGTACTTC. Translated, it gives CASSSESQNYEQYF.

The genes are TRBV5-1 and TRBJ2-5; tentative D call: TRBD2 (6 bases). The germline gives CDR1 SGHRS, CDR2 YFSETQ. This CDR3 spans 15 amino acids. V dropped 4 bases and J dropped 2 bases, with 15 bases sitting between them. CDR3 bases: TGCGCCAGCAGCAAGGAGGGCGAGATGCAAGAGACCCAGTACTTC. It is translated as CASSKEGEMQETQYF.

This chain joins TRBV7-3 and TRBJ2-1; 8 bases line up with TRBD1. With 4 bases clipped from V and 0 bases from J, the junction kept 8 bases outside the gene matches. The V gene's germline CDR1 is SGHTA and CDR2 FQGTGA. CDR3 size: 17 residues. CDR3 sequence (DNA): TGTGCCAGCAGCTCCCGCCCCCAGGGGGCCTCCTACAATGAGCAGTTCTTC. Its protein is CASSSRPQGASYNEQFF.

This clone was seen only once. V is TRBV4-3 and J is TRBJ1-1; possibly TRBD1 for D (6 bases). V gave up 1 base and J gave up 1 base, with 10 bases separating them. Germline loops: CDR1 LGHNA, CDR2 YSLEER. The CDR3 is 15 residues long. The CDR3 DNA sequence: TGCGCCAGCAGCCAAGGCTGGGGGCCGAACACTGAAGCTTTCTTT. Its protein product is CASSQGWGPNTEAFF.

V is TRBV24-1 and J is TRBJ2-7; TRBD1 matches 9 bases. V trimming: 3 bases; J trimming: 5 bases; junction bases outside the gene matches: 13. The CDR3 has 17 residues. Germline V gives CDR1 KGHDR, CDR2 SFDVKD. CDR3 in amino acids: CATSDHPGTGRQDEQYF. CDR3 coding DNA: TGTGCCACCAGTGATCACCCAGGGACAGGGAGGCAGGACGAGCAGTACTTC.

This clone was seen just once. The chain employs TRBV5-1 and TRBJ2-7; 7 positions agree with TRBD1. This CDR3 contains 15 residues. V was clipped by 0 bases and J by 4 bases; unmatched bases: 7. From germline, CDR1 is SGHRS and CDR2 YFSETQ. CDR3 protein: CASSLVLGQNYEQYF. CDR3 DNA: TGCGCCAGCAGCTTGGTTCTGGGACAGAATTACGAGCAGTACTTC.

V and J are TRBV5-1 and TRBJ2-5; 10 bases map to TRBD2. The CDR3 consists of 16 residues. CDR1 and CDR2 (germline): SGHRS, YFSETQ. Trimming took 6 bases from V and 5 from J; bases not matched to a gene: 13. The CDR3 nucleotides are TGCGCCAGCAACCAGGGTGCTAGCGGGAGTCAGGAGACCCAGTACTTC. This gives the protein CASNQGASGSQETQYF. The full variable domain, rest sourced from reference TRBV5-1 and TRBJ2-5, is KAGVTQTPRYLIKTRGQQVTLSCSPISGHRSVSWYQQTPGQGLQFLFEYFSETQRNKGNFPGRFSGRQFSNSRSEMNVSTLELGDSALYLCASNQGASGSQETQYFGPGTRLLVL.

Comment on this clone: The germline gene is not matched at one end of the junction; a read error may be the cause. CDR3 in amino acids: CASSLISATGAPQIF. CDR3 nucleotide sequence: TGTGCCAGCAGCTTAATCTCCGCGACAGGGGCACCCCAGATCTTC. V usage is TRBV11-3 and J usage is TRBJ1-2, with 8 bases that match TRBD1. Germline V lookup: CDR1 SGHNT, CDR2 YENEEA. The CDR3 consists of 15 residues.

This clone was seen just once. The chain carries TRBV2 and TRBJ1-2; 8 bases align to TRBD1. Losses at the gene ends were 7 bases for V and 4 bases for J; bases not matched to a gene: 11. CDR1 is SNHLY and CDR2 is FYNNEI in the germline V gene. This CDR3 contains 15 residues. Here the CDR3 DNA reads TGTGCCAGCAAGAAGGACAGGGACGCGGGCTATGGCTACACCTTC. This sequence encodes CASKKDRDAGYGYTF.

This chain's CDR3 is CASTQQNTGELFF. DNA of the CDR3: TGTGCCAGCACCCAACAGAACACCGGGGAGCTGTTTTTT. The chain joins TRBV5-6 to TRBJ2-2, with D uncertain. From germline, CDR1 is SGHDT and CDR2 YYEEEE. The CDR3 runs to 13 residues. The ends were cut back, 6 bases at V and 1 base at J, with 7 bases in the middle. Combining the CDR3 with reference TRBV5-6 and TRBJ2-2 gives the whole variable domain DAGVTQSPTHLIKTRGQQVTLRCSPKSGHDTVSWYQQALGQGPQFIFQYYEEEERQRGNFPDRFSGHQFPNYSSELNVNALLLGDSALYLCASTQQNTGELFFGEGSRLTVL.

The CDR3 bases are TGTGCCAGCAGCCCCGGCCGGGGGATGGGGGAGTCAGAGACCCAGTACTTC. It specifies CASSPGRGMGESETQYF. The genes are TRBV11-3 and TRBJ2-5; weak D call: TRBD2 (6 bases). Germline CDR1 SGHNT, CDR2 YENEEA. The V end was cut by 5 bases, the J end by 4 bases, with 23 bases between. The CDR3 runs 17 residues. Complete variable domain (other parts from reference TRBV11-3 and TRBJ2-5): EAGVVQSPRYKIIEKKQPVAFWCNPISGHNTLYWYLQNLGQGPELLIRYENEEAVDDSQLPKDRFSAERLKGVDSTLKIQPAELGDSAVYLCASSPGRGMGESETQYFGPGTRLLVL.

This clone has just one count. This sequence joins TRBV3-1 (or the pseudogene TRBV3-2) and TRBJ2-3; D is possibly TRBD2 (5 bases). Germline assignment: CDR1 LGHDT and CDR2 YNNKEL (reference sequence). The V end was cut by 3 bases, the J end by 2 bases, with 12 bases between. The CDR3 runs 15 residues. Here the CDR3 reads CASSQTGTYTDTQYF. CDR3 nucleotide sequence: TGTGCCAGCAGCCAGACGGGAACGTACACAGATACGCAGTATTTT.

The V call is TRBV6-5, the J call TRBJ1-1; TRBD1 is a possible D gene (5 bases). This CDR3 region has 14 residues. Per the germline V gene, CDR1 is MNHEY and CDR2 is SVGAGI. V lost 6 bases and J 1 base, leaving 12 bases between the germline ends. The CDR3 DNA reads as TGTGCCAGCAGCCCCCGACAGCCGAACACTGAAGCTTTCTTT. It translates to CASSPRQPNTEAFF.

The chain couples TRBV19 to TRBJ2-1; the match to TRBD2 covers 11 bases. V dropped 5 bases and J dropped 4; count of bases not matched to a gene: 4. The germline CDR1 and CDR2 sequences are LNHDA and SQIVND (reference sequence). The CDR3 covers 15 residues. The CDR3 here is CASSVGTSGYNEQFF. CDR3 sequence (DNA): TGTGCCAGTAGTGTTGGGACTAGCGGTTACAATGAGCAGTTCTTC. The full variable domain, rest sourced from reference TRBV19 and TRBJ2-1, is DGGITQSPKYLFRKEGQNVTLSCEQNLNHDAMYWYRQDPGQGLRLIYYSQIVNDFQKGDIAEGYSVSREKKESFPLTVTSAQKNPTAFYLCASSVGTSGYNEQFFGPGTRLTVL.

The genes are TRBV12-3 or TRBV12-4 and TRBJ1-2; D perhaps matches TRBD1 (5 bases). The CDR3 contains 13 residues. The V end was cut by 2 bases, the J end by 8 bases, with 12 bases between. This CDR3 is CASSLTQGWGYTF. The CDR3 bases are TGTGCCAGCAGTTTAACTCAGGGTTGGGGCTACACCTTC.

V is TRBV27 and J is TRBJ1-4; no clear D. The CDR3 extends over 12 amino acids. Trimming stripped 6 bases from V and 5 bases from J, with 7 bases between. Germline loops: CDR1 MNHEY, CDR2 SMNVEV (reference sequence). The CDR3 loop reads CASRNPNEKLFF. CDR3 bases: TGTGCCAGCAGAAATCCGAATGAAAAACTGTTTTTT.

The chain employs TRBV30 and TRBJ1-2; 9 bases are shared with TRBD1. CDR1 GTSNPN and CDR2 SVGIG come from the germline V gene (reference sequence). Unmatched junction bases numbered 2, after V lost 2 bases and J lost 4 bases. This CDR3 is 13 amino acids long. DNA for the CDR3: TGTGCCTGGAGTACAGGGGGCGCCTATGGCTACACCTTC. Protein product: CAWSTGGAYGYTF.

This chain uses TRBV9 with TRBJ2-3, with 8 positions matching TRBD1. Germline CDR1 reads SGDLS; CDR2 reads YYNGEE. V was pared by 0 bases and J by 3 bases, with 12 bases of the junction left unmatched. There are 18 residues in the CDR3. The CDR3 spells CASSVAFEPRGRTDTQYF. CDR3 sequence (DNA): TGTGCCAGCAGCGTAGCTTTCGAACCCAGGGGGCGAACAGATACGCAGTATTTT.

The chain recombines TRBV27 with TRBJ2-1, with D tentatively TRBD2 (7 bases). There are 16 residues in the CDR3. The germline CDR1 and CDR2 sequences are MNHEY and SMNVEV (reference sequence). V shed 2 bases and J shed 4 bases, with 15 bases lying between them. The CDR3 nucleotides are TGTGCCAGCAGTTTAATGCGGGGGCACCTTTACAATGAGCAGTTCTTC. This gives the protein CASSLMRGHLYNEQFF.

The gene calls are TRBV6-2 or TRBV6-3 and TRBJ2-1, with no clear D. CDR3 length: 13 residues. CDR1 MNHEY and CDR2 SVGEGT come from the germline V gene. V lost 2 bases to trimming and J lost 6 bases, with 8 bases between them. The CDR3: CASSYLRFNEQFF. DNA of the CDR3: TGTGCCAGCAGTTACCTCCGTTTCAATGAGCAGTTCTTC.

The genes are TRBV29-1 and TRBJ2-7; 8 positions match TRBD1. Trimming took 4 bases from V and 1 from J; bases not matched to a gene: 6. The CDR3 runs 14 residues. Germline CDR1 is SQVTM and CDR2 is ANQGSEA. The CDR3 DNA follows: TGCAGCGTTGTCCGGCAGGGGGCTTCCTACGAGCAGTACTTC. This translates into CSVVRQGASYEQYF.

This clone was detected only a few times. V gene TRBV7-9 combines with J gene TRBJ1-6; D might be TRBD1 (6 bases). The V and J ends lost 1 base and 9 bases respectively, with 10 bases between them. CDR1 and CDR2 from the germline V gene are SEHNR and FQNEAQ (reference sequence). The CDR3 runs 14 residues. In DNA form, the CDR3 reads TGTGCCAGCAGCTTAGAGCAGGGGTCTTCACCCCTCCACTTT. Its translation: CASSLEQGSSPLHF.